One and the same sample provided the 26 T cell receptor beta chains below, sequenced in a study of T cells in Graves' hyperthyroidism and ophthalmopathy. There were TCR beta CDR3 regions amplified from RNA transcripts. The study used the HTBI primer set for a first-round RT-PCR of the TCR CDR3. MiXCR, run by TCRdb on the multiplex PCR reads, gives a single entry per CDR3 protein. Of under 400,000 distinct CDR3 sequences detected, roughly an eighth appear once; the ten largest clones hold around 9.2%. Sequences were obtained from blood. The receptors here all came from a young woman with Graves' hyperthyroidism.

The V gene is TRBV5-5, the J gene TRBJ1-1, with 7 bases identical to TRBD1. The V gene end was trimmed by 2 bases and the J gene end by 2 bases; junction bases not matched to a gene: 9. The CDR3 covers 16 residues. The V gene's germline CDR1 is SGHKS and CDR2 YYEKEE (reference sequence). This chain's CDR3 is CASSFGGGRKNTEAFF. The CDR3 DNA reads as TGTGCCAGCAGCTTTGGAGGGGGCAGGAAAAACACTGAAGCTTTCTTT.

The rearrangement joins TRBV19 to TRBJ1-2, with a weak D call TRBD1 (5 bases). Trimming shortened V by 8 bases and J by 6 bases, and 13 bases separated the two germline ends. Per the germline V gene, CDR1 is LNHDA and CDR2 is SQIVND (reference sequence). The CDR3 spans 12 residues. This CDR3 reads CASRGTGHGYTF. CDR3 DNA: TGTGCCAGTCGGGGGACGGGCCATGGCTACACCTTC.

This clonotype was counted at least ten times. This chain connects TRBV20-1 to TRBJ2-5; D is unclear. The CDR3 runs 15 residues. CDR1 and CDR2 from the germline V gene are DFQATT and SNEGSKA (reference sequence). Trimming stripped 3 bases from V and 4 bases from J, with 18 bases between. DNA of the CDR3: TGCAGTGCTAGGGGCGCTCATTCAAGGATAGAGACCCAGTACTTC. Its protein product is CSARGAHSRIETQYF.

This clonotype was recorded many times. The chain uses TRBV7-9 and TRBJ1-6; D gene ambiguous. The CDR3 length is 13 residues. V was cut by 2 bases and J by 10 bases, with 9 bases left in between. Germline V gene data show CDR1 as SEHNR and CDR2 as FQNEAQ (reference sequence). This CDR3 is CASSLSQDSPLHF. The CDR3 DNA reads TGTGCCAGCAGCTTATCGCAAGACTCACCCCTCCACTTT.

In the case of this clonotype: A much larger clone sits a single nucleotide away, making a read error possible. The chain combines TRBV5-5 with TRBJ1-2; the D gene is possibly TRBD1 (5 bases). This CDR3 contains 16 residues. The V gene lost 1 base and the J gene lost 6 bases, with 19 bases spanning the gap. The germline V gene encodes CDR1 SGHKS and CDR2 YYEKEE (reference sequence). CDR3 loop: CASSLPLGRGIDGYTF. CDR3 DNA: TGTGCCAGCAGCTTGCCTTTGGGACGGGGGATAGATGGCTACACCTTC.

This clonotype was recorded at least ten times. This chain connects TRBV7-2 to TRBJ2-1; possibly TRBD2 for D (5 bases). Trimming took 5 bases from V and 11 from J, leaving 13 bases between them. CDR3 size: 12 residues. Germline assignment: CDR1 SGHTA and CDR2 FQGNSA. In DNA, the CDR3 is TGTGCCAGCAGCCCCCGGACTGGGCAGCAGTTCTTC. This encodes CASSPRTGQQFF.

The chain employs TRBV11-2 and TRBJ2-5; perhaps TRBD2 as D (6 bases). CDR3 length equals 18 residues. Germline V lookup: CDR1 SGHAT, CDR2 FQNNGV. The ends were cut back, 3 bases at V and 5 bases at J, with 25 bases in the middle. In DNA, the CDR3 is TGTGCCAGCAGCTTGAGACCTCCCGGGGGTACCTCGTGGGAGACCCAGTACTTC. This encodes CASSLRPPGGTSWETQYF.

A word on this clonotype: One end of the junction fails to match germline, which may point to a read error. The rearrangement uses TRBV7-3 and TRBJ1-1; D unclear. This CDR3 has 13 amino acids. The germline V gene encodes CDR1 SGHTA and CDR2 FQGTGA. CDR3 amino acids: CASSLSVNTEALF. For the CDR3, the DNA is TGTGCCAGCAGCTTAAGTGTGAACACTGAAGCTCTCTTT.

This clonotype was recorded many times. The chain links TRBV5-8 to TRBJ2-7; TRBD1 or TRBD2 may be the D gene (5 bases each). The CDR3 spans 16 residues. V dropped 1 base and J dropped 2 bases, with 16 bases sitting between them. The germline CDR1 and CDR2 sequences are SGHTS and YDEGEE. CDR3 residues: CASSLIPRGAPYEQYF. The DNA of the CDR3 is TGTGCCAGCAGCTTGATCCCGCGAGGGGCTCCCTACGAGCAGTACTTC.

The DNA of the CDR3 is TGTGCCAGTAGTATCCAGGGGGCGCGTGAAAAACTGTTTTTT. Protein: CASSIQGAREKLFF. The chain joins TRBV19 to TRBJ1-4, with 8 bases identical to TRBD1. V was clipped by 3 bases and J by 7 bases; unmatched bases: 4. The CDR3 is made up of 14 amino acids. Per germline, CDR1 LNHDA and CDR2 SQIVND (reference sequence).

This clonotype was picked up many times. This chain joins TRBV3-1 and TRBJ2-1; D is perhaps TRBD2 (6 bases). Deletions cut 0 bases from V and 7 bases from J, with 19 bases between. This CDR3 comprises 17 residues. Germline V lookup: CDR1 LGHDT, CDR2 YNNKEL (reference sequence). This CDR3 is CASSQDRRGQRLNEQFF. CDR3 nucleotides: TGTGCCAGCAGCCAAGATAGGCGGGGCCAGAGGTTGAATGAGCAGTTCTTC.

This chain connects TRBV19 to TRBJ2-1; D perhaps matches TRBD2 (5 bases). The germline V and J ends were trimmed by 5 bases and 0 bases, with 14 bases remaining between them. Germline CDR1 LNHDA, CDR2 SQIVND (reference sequence). The CDR3 spans 16 residues. In DNA form, the CDR3 reads TGTGCCAGTAGTTCCACTAGACTAAGCTCCTACAATGAGCAGTTCTTC. Encoded protein: CASSSTRLSSYNEQFF.

This clonotype was recorded at least ten times. V usage is TRBV19 and J usage is TRBJ1-2; weak D call: TRBD1 (5 bases). Trimming removed 11 bases at V and 7 bases at J, with 14 bases between. The germline gives CDR1 LNHDA, CDR2 SQIVND (reference sequence). This CDR3 comprises 11 residues. DNA of the CDR3: TGTGCCCTACGCGGGGGAGTTGGCTACACCTTC. This sequence encodes CALRGGVGYTF.

This chain joins TRBV4-2 and TRBJ1-1; 8 nucleotides match TRBD1. The CDR3 covers 14 residues. CDR1 and CDR2 from the germline V gene are LGHNA and YNFKEQ. V gave up 3 bases and J gave up 6 bases; unmatched junction bases: 6. The CDR3 here is CASSHWDRQAEAFF. The CDR3 bases are TGTGCCAGCAGCCATTGGGACAGGCAGGCTGAAGCTTTCTTT.

This clonotype was seen repeatedly, ten times or more. This chain joins TRBV12-3 or TRBV12-4 and TRBJ2-2; D may match TRBD1 or TRBD2 (5 bases each). V was pared by 11 bases and J by 8 bases, with 18 bases between. The CDR3 covers 13 residues. The CDR3 reads CAPGPRRPGELFF. The CDR3 nucleotides read TGTGCCCCGGGGCCAAGACGTCCGGGGGAGCTGTTTTTT.

The table lists this clonotype with many counts. V is TRBV7-2 and J is TRBJ2-5; the D is unclear. The CDR3 runs to 13 residues. CDR1 and CDR2 (germline): SGHTA, FQGNSA. The V gene lost 6 bases and the J gene lost 5 bases, with 13 bases spanning the gap. DNA for the CDR3: TGTGCCAGCAGAGTATTGGCTGGGGAGACCCAGTACTTC. This encodes CASRVLAGETQYF.

V gene TRBV7-9 combines with J gene TRBJ1-6; D ambiguous. CDR1 and CDR2 (germline): SEHNR, FQNEAQ (reference sequence). V lost 6 bases to trimming and J lost 6 bases, with 12 bases between them. The CDR3 is 14 amino acids. CDR3 residues: CASSIGPTNSPLHF. DNA of the CDR3: TGTGCCAGCAGTATAGGACCTACTAATTCACCCCTCCACTTT.

This clonotype was recorded many times. J is TRBJ1-2 and V is TRBV27; D is undetermined. This CDR3 is 15 amino acids long. Germline assignment: CDR1 MNHEY and CDR2 SMNVEV (reference sequence). The V end lost 1 base, the J end lost 2 bases, and 11 bases lay between the germline ends. CDR3 sequence reads: CASSLYPQRNYGYTF. CDR3 sequence (DNA): TGTGCCAGCAGTTTATACCCCCAACGGAACTATGGCTACACCTTC.

Many counts were recorded for this clonotype. The chain is built from TRBV6-1 and TRBJ2-1; 10 nucleotides agree with TRBD2. V was pared by 5 bases and J by 7 bases, with 8 bases of the junction left unmatched. Germline V gene data show CDR1 as MNHNS and CDR2 as SASEGT. This CDR3 has 15 residues. CDR3 protein: CASSPQRGGSNEQFF. DNA for the CDR3: TGTGCCAGCAGTCCCCAGCGGGGGGGATCAAATGAGCAGTTCTTC.

This chain connects TRBV24-1 to TRBJ2-2; a weak D match, TRBD2 (6 bases). Germline values: CDR1 KGHDR, CDR2 SFDVKD. The CDR3 contains 15 residues. Trimming cost V 0 bases and J 6 bases, with 10 bases left between them. In nucleotides, the CDR3 is TGTGCCACCAGTGATTTGTCGGGAGCGGCCGGGGAGCTGTTTTTT. It encodes CATSDLSGAAGELFF.

The rearrangement joins TRBV28 to TRBJ2-4; 7 bases are a match to TRBD1. The junction had 11 bases not matched to a gene; V was cut back by 6 bases and J by 0 bases. Germline V gives CDR1 MDHEN, CDR2 SYDVKM. There are 17 residues in the CDR3. The DNA of the CDR3 is TGTGCCAGCAGCTTCCCCGGGACAGTGAGAGCCAAAAACATTCAGTACTTC. This codes for CASSFPGTVRAKNIQYF.

This clonotype appeared many times. This chain uses TRBV7-2 with TRBJ2-5; D not resolved. The ends were cut back, 1 base at V and 2 bases at J, with 8 bases in the middle. This CDR3 has 14 residues. Germline CDR1 reads SGHTA; CDR2 reads FQGNSA. The DNA of the CDR3 is TGTGCCAGCAGCTTAGGTCCCCCTCAAGAGACCCAGTACTTC. It translates to CASSLGPPQETQYF.

Many counts were recorded for this clonotype. V usage is TRBV30 and J usage is TRBJ1-2, with no clear D. Trimming took off 2 bases at V and 10 bases at J, with 11 bases between the two ends. The CDR3 extends over 11 amino acids. Germline CDR1 is GTSNPN and CDR2 is SVGIG (reference sequence). CDR3 DNA: TGTGCCTGGAGTAACATGTTCGACTACACCTTC. This codes for CAWSNMFDYTF.

This clonotype has a count of ten or more. The genes are TRBV12-3 or TRBV12-4 and TRBJ1-1; D not resolved. The CDR3 is 12 amino acids. The V end lost 11 bases, the J end lost 0 bases, and 10 bases lay between the germline ends. The CDR3 coding sequence is TGTGCCTCCGGGCAGGTGAACACTGAAGCTTTCTTT. This sequence encodes CASGQVNTEAFF.

This clonotype was observed at least ten times. The V gene is TRBV20-1, the J gene TRBJ1-5; 7 bases line up with TRBD1. The germline CDR1 and CDR2 sequences are DFQATT and SNEGSKA (reference sequence). The V and J ends lost 6 bases and 2 bases, in that order; junction bases with no gene match: 7. The CDR3 is 14 residues long. The CDR3 bases are TGCAGTGCGCGACAGGGAGTTGGCAATCAGCCCCAGCATTTT. Protein product: CSARQGVGNQPQHF.

This clonotype was observed many times. The rearrangement links TRBV2 to TRBJ1-4; 8 bases match TRBD1. This CDR3 has 15 residues. The germline gives CDR1 SNHLY, CDR2 FYNNEI. With V trimmed by 6 bases and J by 3 bases, 6 bases remained unmatched. CDR3 DNA sequence: TGTGCCAGCAGCCACGGACAGGGACCTAATGAAAAACTGTTTTTT. Residues: CASSHGQGPNEKLFF. Together with reference TRBV2 and TRBJ1-4, the CDR3 gives the full variable domain: EPEVTQTPSHQVTQMGQEVILRCVPISNHLYFYWYRQILGQKVEFLVSFYNNEISEKSEIFDDQFSVERPDGSNFTLKIRSTKLEDSAMYFCASSHGQGPNEKLFFGSGTQLSVL.